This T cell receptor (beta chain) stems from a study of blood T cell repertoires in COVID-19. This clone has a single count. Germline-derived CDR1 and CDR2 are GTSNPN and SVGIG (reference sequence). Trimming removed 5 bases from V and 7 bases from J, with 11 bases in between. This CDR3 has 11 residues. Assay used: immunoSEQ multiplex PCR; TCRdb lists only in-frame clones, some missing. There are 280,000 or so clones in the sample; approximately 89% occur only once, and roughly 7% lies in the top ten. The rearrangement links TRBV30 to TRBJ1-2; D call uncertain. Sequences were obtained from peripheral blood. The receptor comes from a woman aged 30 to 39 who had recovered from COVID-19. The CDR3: CAWLEAGGYTF. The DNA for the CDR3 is TGTGCCTGGCTTGAAGCGGGTGGCTACACCTTC. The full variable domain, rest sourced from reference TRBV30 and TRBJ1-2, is SQTIHQWPATLVQPVGSPLSLECTVEGTSNPNLYWYRQAAGRGLQLLFYSVGIGQISSEVPQNLSASRPQDRQFILSSKKLLLSDSGFYLCAWLEAGGYTFGSGTRLTVV.